Below are 14 T cell receptor beta chains sequenced from a single sample in a study of T cell responses to AZD1222 COVID-19 vaccine. Clones were read by immunoSEQ multiplex PCR, and TCRdb kept only the in-frame ones, dropping some. The table lists some 120,000 clones, 85% to 90% of them singletons, with approximately 9.6% in the top ten. The sequencing here drew on peripheral blood, taken on day 0 of AZD1222 vaccination. The receptors were gathered from an adult in good health.

The rearrangement links TRBV6-5 to TRBJ1-2, with TRBD1 as a possible D gene (6 bases). CDR1 is MNHEY, CDR2 SVGAGI, per germline. Deletions cut 8 bases from V and 2 bases from J, with 12 bases between. The CDR3 spans 13 residues. CDR3 sequence reads: CASSPQGNYGYTF. CDR3 DNA sequence: TGTGCCAGCTCGCCACAGGGAAACTATGGCTACACCTTC.

This chain uses TRBV4-3 with TRBJ2-7; TRBD1 might be the D (6 bases). Germline assignment: CDR1 LGHNA and CDR2 YSLEER. The V and J ends lost 5 bases and 2 bases respectively, with 16 bases between them. The CDR3 spans 15 residues. The CDR3 spells CASSTGLAMTYEQYF. CDR3 bases: TGCGCCAGCAGCACAGGGTTAGCCATGACCTACGAGCAGTACTTC.

This sequence joins TRBV28 and TRBJ1-5; a weak D match, TRBD1 (5 bases). This CDR3 spans 17 amino acids. Looked up from germline, CDR1 is MDHEN and CDR2 is SYDVKM. V was clipped by 2 bases and J by 9 bases, with 23 bases between them. The CDR3 region is CASSLGAGTTVGRPQHF. The DNA for the CDR3 is TGTGCCAGCAGTTTAGGGGCAGGGACTACCGTTGGGAGGCCCCAGCATTTT.

The genes are TRBV5-5 and TRBJ1-5; 9 bases map to TRBD1. CDR1 is SGHKS, CDR2 YYEKEE, per germline (reference sequence). There are 15 residues in the CDR3. V lost 5 bases, J lost 7 bases, and 10 bases stayed unmatched. Here the CDR3 DNA reads TGTGCCAGCAGTCAGACAGGGGGTTTGGGGCAGCCCCAGCATTTT. This sequence encodes CASSQTGGLGQPQHF.

This sequence joins TRBV5-1 and TRBJ2-2; TRBD1 matches 7 bases. This CDR3 region has 16 residues. Per the germline V gene, CDR1 is SGHRS and CDR2 is YFSETQ. The ends lost 5 bases at V and 3 bases at J; junction bases unmatched: 10. CDR3 nucleotide sequence: TGCGCCAGCAGACCCCCAGGGGGACAGTACACCGGGGAGCTGTTTTTT. Amino acid sequence: CASRPPGGQYTGELFF. Full variable domain (missing parts from reference TRBV5-1 and TRBJ2-2): KAGVTQTPRYLIKTRGQQVTLSCSPISGHRSVSWYQQTPGQGLQFLFEYFSETQRNKGNFPGRFSGRQFSNSRSEMNVSTLELGDSALYLCASRPPGGQYTGELFFGEGSRLTVL.

V gene TRBV7-2 combines with J gene TRBJ2-5; 8 bases map to TRBD2. The CDR3 is made up of 12 amino acids. The germline gives CDR1 SGHTA, CDR2 FQGNSA. The J segment lost 9 bases and the V segment lost 5 bases, leaving 5 bases of the junction unmatched. CDR3 DNA sequence: TGTGCCAGCAGCCTCGACGGGGGGGCCCAGTACTTC. Protein product: CASSLDGGAQYF.

This clone was detected once. The chain couples TRBV4-3 to TRBJ2-1, with D possibly being TRBD1 (5 bases). This CDR3 region has 16 residues. The germline V gene encodes CDR1 LGHNA and CDR2 YSLEER. Deletions cut 0 bases from V and 9 bases from J, with 18 bases between. The CDR3 sequence: CASSQEWGPTQGEQFF. In DNA form, the CDR3 reads TGCGCCAGCAGCCAAGAATGGGGCCCAACCCAGGGTGAGCAGTTCTTC.

As to this clone: In the same sample, other DNA sequences code for this CDR3. This rearrangement joins TRBV4-3 to TRBJ2-1, with 10 bases that match TRBD1. This CDR3 spans 15 amino acids. Unmatched junction bases numbered 1, after V lost 1 base and J lost 4 bases. The germline CDR1 and CDR2 sequences are LGHNA and YSLEER. The CDR3 here is CASSQGTGGYNEQFF. In nucleotides, the CDR3 is TGCGCCAGCAGCCAAGGGACAGGGGGTTACAATGAGCAGTTCTTC.

The V gene is TRBV18, the J gene TRBJ1-2, with D possibly TRBD1 on 6 matching bases. Per germline, CDR1 KGHSH and CDR2 LQKENI. This CDR3 has 15 amino acids. The ends were cut back, 3 bases at V and 8 bases at J, with 19 bases in the middle. The CDR3 here is CASSPSLQGRLGYTF. CDR3 in DNA: TGTGCCAGCTCACCGTCCTTACAGGGAAGATTAGGCTACACCTTC.

The chain is built from TRBV5-1 and TRBJ2-7; 8 nucleotides line up with TRBD2. CDR1 and CDR2 (germline): SGHRS, YFSETQ. J lost 2 bases, V lost 2 bases, and 3 bases had no gene match. CDR3 length: 14 residues. The CDR3 region is CASSLSGGTYEQYF. The CDR3 nucleotides are TGCGCCAGCAGCTTATCGGGAGGGACCTACGAGCAGTACTTC.

This clone was found many times. The gene calls are TRBV10-2 and TRBJ1-1; D unclear. V dropped 2 bases and J dropped 4 bases, with 8 bases sitting between them. This CDR3 contains 13 residues. Germline V CDR1 and CDR2: WSHSY, SAAADI. The CDR3 DNA reads as TGCGCCAGCAGTGAGGGAATGAGCACTGAAGCTTTCTTT. This encodes CASSEGMSTEAFF.

This sequence joins TRBV4-2 and TRBJ1-5, with TRBD1 identical over 7 bases. V was clipped by 0 bases and J by 0 bases; unmatched bases: 2. The CDR3 is made up of 16 amino acids. The germline gives CDR1 LGHNA, CDR2 YNFKEQ. DNA for the CDR3: TGTGCCAGCAGCCAAGAGGGACAGAATAGCAATCAGCCCCAGCATTTT. Translated, it gives CASSQEGQNSNQPQHF.

The rearrangement uses TRBV7-8 and TRBJ2-1, with 7 bases fitting TRBD1. Germline CDR1 SGHVS, CDR2 FQNEAQ. J lost 9 bases, V lost 4 bases, and 15 bases had no gene match. CDR3 size: 16 residues. This CDR3 reads CASSSQGQSAFSEQFF. The CDR3 region has the DNA TGTGCCAGCAGCTCACAGGGACAGTCTGCTTTTAGTGAGCAGTTCTTC. Looking up the rest from reference TRBV7-8 and TRBJ2-1 gives the full variable domain: GAGVSQSPRYKVAKRGQDVALRCDPISGHVSLFWYQQALGQGPEFLTYFQNEAQLDKSGLPSDRFFAERPEGSVSTLKIQRTQQEDSAVYLCASSSQGQSAFSEQFFGPGTRLTVL.

This clone appeared a single time. The J gene is TRBJ2-7, the V gene TRBV6-2 or TRBV6-3; TRBD2 might be the D (5 bases). This CDR3 comprises 12 residues. Germline CDR1 is MNHEY and CDR2 is SVGEGT. V was shortened by 0 bases and J by 6 bases, with 6 bases between the two germline ends. CDR3 region: CASSYSEGEQYF. The CDR3 DNA reads as TGTGCCAGCAGTTACTCTGAGGGCGAGCAGTACTTC.